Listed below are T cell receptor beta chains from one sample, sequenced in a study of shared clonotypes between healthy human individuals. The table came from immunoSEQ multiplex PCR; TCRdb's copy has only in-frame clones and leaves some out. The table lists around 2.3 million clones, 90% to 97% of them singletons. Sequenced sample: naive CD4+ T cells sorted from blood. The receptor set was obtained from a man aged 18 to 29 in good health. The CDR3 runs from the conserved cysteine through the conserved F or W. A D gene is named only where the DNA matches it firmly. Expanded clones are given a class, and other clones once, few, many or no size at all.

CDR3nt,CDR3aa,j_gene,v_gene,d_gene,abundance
TGTGCCAGTAGTATGGAAGGGGGGCAGCCCCAGCATTTT,CASSMEGGQPQHF,TRBJ1-5,TRBV19,NA,few
TGTGCCAGCTCACTTCTGGGGACAGGAGGAAACACCATATATTTT,CASSLLGTGGNTIYF,TRBJ1-3,TRBV18,TRBD1,NA
TGTGCCAGCAGTTTAAAAAACATTCAGTACTTC,CASSLKNIQYF,TRBJ2-4,TRBV28,NA,NA
TGTGCCAGCAGTTACTCCAGAAGCCTTAGTGGCACTGAAGCTTTCTTT,CASSYSRSLSGTEAFF,TRBJ1-1,TRBV6-5,NA,NA
TGTGCCAGCAGTTACTCCCAGGGGCCTGGATGGGGTGAGCAGTACTTC,CASSYSQGPGWGEQYF,TRBJ2-7,TRBV6-5,NA,NA
TGTGCCAGCAGCTTGGATTTCAGGGCAAACCTGGACTCTGGAAACACCATATATTTT,CASSLDFRANLDSGNTIYF,TRBJ1-3,TRBV5-4,NA,NA
TGTGCCAGCAACCTGAGGGGGCGCAAAGATACGCAGTATTTT,CASNLRGRKDTQYF,TRBJ2-3,TRBV5-5,TRBD1,NA
TGCGCCAGCAGCCCTGACAGGGCCGCCTATAATTCACCCCTCCACTTT,CASSPDRAAYNSPLHF,TRBJ1-6,TRBV5-1,TRBD1,NA
TGTGCCTGGAGTGTAGGAAGCGGCTATACTGTTTACGAGCAGTACTTC,CAWSVGSGYTVYEQYF,TRBJ2-7,TRBV30,NA,NA
TGTGCCAGCAGCGCCGCGGGACCGAACACCGGGGAGCTGTTTTTT,CASSAAGPNTGELFF,TRBJ2-2,TRBV9,NA,NA
TGTGCCAGCAGCTCCCTGGGGGGAGTAAGAGAGACCCAGTACTTC,CASSSLGGVRETQYF,TRBJ2-5,TRBV7-9,NA,NA
TGTGCCAGCAGCTTAGTGTTTGGTGGCCCCCACGAGCAGTACTTC,CASSLVFGGPHEQYF,TRBJ2-7,TRBV11-2,NA,NA
TGTGCCAGCAGACACACCGAGGCGGGACACCGGGTTAGCTGGGAAACCGGGGAGCTGTTTTTT,CASRHTEAGHRVSWETGELFF,TRBJ2-2,TRBV6-9,NA,NA
TGTGCCAGCAGGGCCGGGACGGGGTATGGCTACACCTTC,CASRAGTGYGYTF,TRBJ1-2,TRBV6-5,NA,NA
TGTGCCAGCAGCTTCGGGGTGTCTGGAAACACCATATATTTT,CASSFGVSGNTIYF,TRBJ1-3,TRBV5-6,NA,NA
NA,CACTSRDNSPLHF,TRBJ1-6,TRBV30,NA,NA
TGCGCCAGCAGCTTAGGCGGTGCACAAGAGACCCAGTACTTC,CASSLGGAQETQYF,TRBJ2-5,TRBV5-1,NA,NA
TGTGCCACGGGGACGGAAAATGAAAAACTGTTTTTT,CATGTENEKLFF,TRBJ1-4,TRBV10-3,NA,NA
TGTGCCAGCAGCTTATGGGACTCTCATGGCTACACCTTC,CASSLWDSHGYTF,TRBJ1-2,TRBV7-9,NA,NA
TGTGCCAGCAGTGAACCCCAGGGAACTGAAGCTTTCTTT,CASSEPQGTEAFF,TRBJ1-1,TRBV6-1,NA,NA
TGTGCCAGCAGAACAGGGAAAATCAATGGCTACACCTTC,CASRTGKINGYTF,TRBJ1-2,TRBV6-5,NA,NA
TGTGCCAGCAGCTTGTGGAGCAACTCGGGCTACACCTTC,CASSLWSNSGYTF,TRBJ1-2,TRBV5-6,NA,NA
TGTGCCAGCAGCCCCCCGTGGGCAGGCTCTGGGGCCAACGTCCTGACTTTC,CASSPPWAGSGANVLTF,TRBJ2-6,TRBV9,NA,NA
TGTGCCAGCAGCGATGGGGGAGGGTACGAGCAGTACTTC,CASSDGGGYEQYF,TRBJ2-7,TRBV9,TRBD2,NA
TGCGCCAGCAGCCAGCCTAACCTTACAGCGGGAGTGTACGAGCAGTACTTC,CASSQPNLTAGVYEQYF,TRBJ2-7,TRBV4-3,TRBD2,NA
TGTGCCAGCAGCTTGGCGGGGGTAGAAGGAAACACCATATATTTT,CASSLAGVEGNTIYF,TRBJ1-3,TRBV5-4,NA,NA
TGTGCCAGCAGCTCGACTAGTACGAACACCGGGGAGCTGTTTTTT,CASSSTSTNTGELFF,TRBJ2-2,TRBV9,NA,NA
TGCGCCAGCAGCTTGGCCGGGCTGATGAACACTGAAGCTTTCTTT,CASSLAGLMNTEAFF,TRBJ1-1,TRBV5-1,NA,NA
TGTGCCAGCAGCGTAGGACTTAAGACTGAAGCTTTCTTT,CASSVGLKTEAFF,TRBJ1-1,TRBV9,NA,NA
TGTGCCAACGACAGGGAATCGTACGAGCAGTACTTC,CANDRESYEQYF,TRBJ2-7,TRBV6-1,TRBD1,NA
TGTGCCACCAGTGGGGGGCGGGGCCCCTACAATGAGCAGTTCTTC,CATSGGRGPYNEQFF,TRBJ2-1,TRBV2,NA,NA
TGTGCCAGCAGCCGTGATTCTAGCCCGTCCCGGGGGGAGCAGTTCTTC,CASSRDSSPSRGEQFF,TRBJ2-1,TRBV5-4,NA,NA
TGTGCCAGCACCGAGGGACAGACAAATCAGCCCCAGCATTTT,CASTEGQTNQPQHF,TRBJ1-5,TRBV6-5,TRBD1,NA
TGTGCCAGCAGCGGGAAACTCGAGCAGTACTTC,CASSGKLEQYF,TRBJ2-7,TRBV11-2,NA,NA
TGTGCCAGCCGCGGAGGAGGGACCTCCTACGAGCAGTACTTC,CASRGGGTSYEQYF,TRBJ2-7,TRBV7-2,NA,NA
TGTGCCAGCAGTTACCTTAACGGGCGGCGAGAGCAGTTCTTC,CASSYLNGRREQFF,TRBJ2-1,TRBV6-5,NA,NA
TGTGCCAGCAGTTGGGCACTAAGAGCCAAAAACATTCAGTACTTC,CASSWALRAKNIQYF,TRBJ2-4,TRBV28,NA,NA
TGCGCCAGCAGCCCGACCGTAGGGGATCAGCCCCAGCATTTT,CASSPTVGDQPQHF,TRBJ1-5,TRBV5-1,NA,NA
TGTGCCAGCAGCTTAGCAGAAGTCTATGGCTACACCTTC,CASSLAEVYGYTF,TRBJ1-2,TRBV7-2,NA,NA
TGTGCCAGCAGCTTTGGGCGGAATAGGAATGAGCAGTTCTTC,CASSFGRNRNEQFF,TRBJ2-1,TRBV5-6,NA,once
TGTGCCAGCCGGACAGGCGATCTCTCCGAGCAGTACTTC,CASRTGDLSEQYF,TRBJ2-7,TRBV13,TRBD1,NA
TGTGCTAGCAGCTTAGGTGGCGCCCAAGAGACCCAGTACTTC,CASSLGGAQETQYF,TRBJ2-5,TRBV7-7,NA,NA
TGTGCCAGCAGCCCCGGGTTTCGGGAAAAACTGTTTTTT,CASSPGFREKLFF,TRBJ1-4,TRBV7-2,NA,NA
TGTGCCAGCACCCTAGGTGGGGTGACAGATACGCAGTATTTT,CASTLGGVTDTQYF,TRBJ2-3,TRBV7-9,NA,NA
TGTGCCAGCAGCGTAGGTTCGGGGGCCTACAATGAGCAGTTCTTC,CASSVGSGAYNEQFF,TRBJ2-1,TRBV9,NA,NA
TGTGCCATCAGGGGGACAGGGGAGGTGAACACTGAAGCTTTCTTT,CAIRGTGEVNTEAFF,TRBJ1-1,TRBV10-3,TRBD1,NA
TGTGCCAGCAGCCCCCAGACAGGGAACTATGGCTACACCTTC,CASSPQTGNYGYTF,TRBJ1-2,TRBV5-4,TRBD1,NA
TGTGCCAGCTCACCCGGGACAGGGGGTAACACTGAAGCTTTCTTT,CASSPGTGGNTEAFF,TRBJ1-1,TRBV18,TRBD1,NA
TGTGCCAGCAGTTACGACAGGGGTTACGAGCAGTACTTC,CASSYDRGYEQYF,TRBJ2-7,TRBV6-5,TRBD1,NA